These T cell receptor beta chains were read from a single sample in a study of spatial heterogeneity in lung cancer. TCRdb reanalysed the 5' RACE reads using MiXCR and keeps one entry per CDR3 protein. The sample yields 82,000 or so distinct CDR3 sequences, around 12% seen once. The sample in question was PBMCs, obtained at surgery. The receptors derive from a male donor with early-stage non-small cell lung cancer. Both conserved end residues are part of each CDR3. The D gene is left open where the match is weak. Rows may omit the clone size; those that give it use once, few, many or a size class.

>TRBJ2-5|TRBV20-1|NA|NA
TGCAGTGCCCTCGGGGGGCGTGAGACCCAGTACTTC
CSALGGRETQYF
>TRBJ2-1|TRBV24-1|TRBD1|NA
TGTGCCACCTGTGACCCCGACAGGGTGCAAGAGCAGTTCTTC
CATCDPDRVQEQFF
>TRBJ1-1|TRBV6-1|NA|few
TGTGCCAGCAGTGAAAGGGGGAACACTGAAGCTTTCTTT
CASSERGNTEAFF
>TRBJ1-2|TRBV2|NA|few
TGTGCCAGCAGTGGGGACCGCCGCTTTTATGGCTACACCTTC
CASSGDRRFYGYTF
>TRBJ1-2|TRBV5-1|NA|many
TGCGCCAGCAGCCCTGGGGACGGACTAGGCTACACCTTC
CASSPGDGLGYTF
>TRBJ2-7|TRBV14|NA|few
TGTGCCAGCAGCCAAGATGGGCTGAGCTCCTACGAGCAGTACTTC
CASSQDGLSSYEQYF
>TRBJ1-4|TRBV7-2|NA|few
TGTGCCAGCAGCTTAATTCGTGGGCAGGGAAAACTGTTTTTT
CASSLIRGQGKLFF
>TRBJ1-6|TRBV5-4|NA|NA
TGTGCCAGCAAGAGTCATAATTCACCCCTCCACTTT
CASKSHNSPLHF
>TRBJ1-3|TRBV6-1|NA|many
TGTGCCAGCAGTGGGACTTGGGACAACAGTCCTGGAAACACCATATATTTT
CASSGTWDNSPGNTIYF
>TRBJ2-1|TRBV19|NA|NA
TGTGCCAGTAGTGTCTCCTCCGGACAGCCCCACAATGAGCAGTTCTTC
CASSVSSGQPHNEQFF
>TRBJ2-1|TRBV29-1|TRBD2|few
TGCAGCGTGTTAACTAGCGGGAGGCACAATGAGCAGTTCTTC
CSVLTSGRHNEQFF
>TRBJ2-2|TRBV7-2|TRBD2|NA
TGTGCCAGCAGCCCGAGCGGGAGGGCCACTACCGGGGAGCTGTTTTTT
CASSPSGRATTGELFF
>TRBJ1-2|TRBV7-9|NA|few
TGTGCCAGCAGTTCCCTAGGACAGAACTATGGCTACACCTTC
CASSSLGQNYGYTF
>TRBJ2-1|TRBV5-4|NA|few
TGTGCCAGCAGCTTGGACTCCAATGAGCAGTTCTTC
CASSLDSNEQFF
>TRBJ1-1|TRBV30|NA|NA
TGTGCCTGGAGAATTCACGGAACGAACACTGAAGCTTTCTTT
CAWRIHGTNTEAFF
>TRBJ1-4|TRBV7-8|NA|NA
TGTGCCAGCAGCTTAGAAGGGGGTGGGGATGAAAAACTGTTTTTT
CASSLEGGGDEKLFF
>TRBJ2-5|TRBV5-1|TRBD2|few
TGCGCCAGCAGCGACGGGACTAGCGACCAAGAGACCCAGTACTTC
CASSDGTSDQETQYF
>TRBJ1-6|TRBV6-5|NA|few
TGTGCCACCGCAACTGGGTGGGGGTCACCCCTCCACTTT
CATATGWGSPLHF
>TRBJ1-1|TRBV20-1|TRBD1|NA
TGCAGTGCTCGCTCGACAGGGGGATACTGGGGTAACACTGAAGCTTTCTTT
CSARSTGGYWGNTEAFF
>TRBJ1-2|TRBV30|TRBD1|many
TGTGCCCAGTCGGGGCAGGGGGCGAACTATGGCTACACCTTC
CAQSGQGANYGYTF
>TRBJ1-1|TRBV25-1|NA|NA
TGTGCCAGCAGTACCCCAAGGCAGGGGAAGTTCGACACTGAAGCTTTCTTT
CASSTPRQGKFDTEAFF
>TRBJ1-5|TRBV19|NA|many
TGTGCCAGTAGTATAGAGGGCAATCAGCCCCAGCATTTT
CASSIEGNQPQHF
>TRBJ2-1|TRBV19|TRBD2|few
TGTGCCAGTAGTCCTCGAGGTAGCGGGGGGTACAATGAGCAGTTCTTC
CASSPRGSGGYNEQFF
>TRBJ1-1|TRBV29-1|NA|few
TGCAGCGCTTTGCAGGTGGGGGGGGCTTTCTTT
CSALQVGGAFF
>TRBJ1-1|TRBV5-1|NA|NA
TGCGCCAGCACCCTCTCGGCCCAAAGGGGGGCCGAAGCTTTCTTT
CASTLSAQRGAEAFF
>TRBJ2-3|TRBV18|TRBD2|NA
TGTGCCAGCTCACCTCGGACTAGCGGGACGTCGCAGGATACGCAGTATTTT
CASSPRTSGTSQDTQYF
>TRBJ2-5|TRBV7-8|NA|NA
TGTGCCAGCAGCTCGACCGGGGGGCTTGAGACCCAGTACTTC
CASSSTGGLETQYF
>TRBJ2-5|TRBV29-1|TRBD1|NA
TGCAGCGTTAACAGGGGTGAGACCCAGTACTTC
CSVNRGETQYF
>TRBJ2-2|TRBV6-1|TRBD1|NA
TGTGCCAGCAAGGTGACAGGGGGAACCGGGGAGCTGTTTTTT
CASKVTGGTGELFF
>TRBJ1-1|TRBV2|TRBD1|NA
TGTGCCAGCAGTGGACAGGGGAGTGAGAACACTGAAGCTTTCTTT
CASSGQGSENTEAFF
>TRBJ2-2|TRBV3-1|TRBD2|few
TGTGCCAGCAGCCAAGTGGCTAGCGGGAGGGCCGGGGAGCTGTTTTTT
CASSQVASGRAGELFF
>TRBJ2-3|TRBV29-1|NA|NA
TGCAGCGTTGAAGTGGGGGTTGGGCGGACAGATACGCAGTATTTT
CSVEVGVGRTDTQYF
>TRBJ2-2|TRBV9|TRBD2|few
TGTGCCAGCAGCTTCACCGGGACTAAGAACACCGGGGAGCTGTTTTTT
CASSFTGTKNTGELFF
>TRBJ1-1|TRBV7-2|NA|NA
TGTGCCAGCAGCCCGCGGGCAGACACTGAAGCTTTCTTT
CASSPRADTEAFF
>TRBJ1-2|TRBV9|NA|NA
TGTGCCAGCAGCGTAGCGGGGGGCTCTGATGGCTACACCTTC
CASSVAGGSDGYTF
>TRBJ2-1|TRBV7-8|TRBD2|NA
TGTGCCAGCAGCTCGACTAGCGGGGCGCGGAGTGAGCAGTTCTTC
CASSSTSGARSEQFF
>TRBJ2-3|TRBV12-3/TRBV12-4|NA|few
TGTGCCAGCAGTTATTCGGTAAATACGCAGTATTTT
CASSYSVNTQYF
>TRBJ2-1|TRBV9|TRBD2|few
TGTGCCAGCAGCGTAGAAACTAGCGGAGGTGAGCAGTTCTTC
CASSVETSGGEQFF
>TRBJ1-1|TRBV2|NA|NA
TGTGCCAGCAGTGAAAGGGGGGCCAGGACTGAAGCTTTCTTT
CASSERGARTEAFF
>TRBJ2-5|TRBV10-3|NA|NA
TGTGCCATAAGTGGACAGAAAGAGACCCAGTACTTC
CAISGQKETQYF
>TRBJ2-1|TRBV5-4|NA|few
TGTGCCAGCAGCTTGGGTCCCCCGGCTAATAATGAGCAGTTCTTC
CASSLGPPANNEQFF
>TRBJ1-6|TRBV30|NA|NA
TGTGCCTGGAGTGTAGAGGGGTCACCCCTCCACTTT
CAWSVEGSPLHF
>TRBJ2-2|TRBV3-1|NA|many
TGTGCCAGCAGCCAAGGGTTGGAGCTGTTTTTT
CASSQGLELFF
>TRBJ2-7|TRBV3-1|NA|NA
TGTGCCAGCAGCCAAGCAGGAGTCGGGACCGAGCAGTACTTC
CASSQAGVGTEQYF